These 25 T cell receptor beta chains were sequenced from one sample in a study of Ad26.COV2.S vaccination and SARS-CoV-2 variants. Sequencing used immunoSEQ multiplex PCR; TCRdb keeps in-frame clones, though not all of them. The table lists some 370,000 clones, about four fifths of them singletons. Treatment of the sample: around 19 received Ad26.COV2.S at low or high dose, single or two shots; several received placebo; per-sample allocation not given. All samples were drawn on day 63, counting from the first vaccine or placebo injection. The source was peripheral blood, collected in a trial of Ad26.COV2.S vaccine versus placebo. Receptors were obtained from a person between 18 and 60 years old who received the Ad26.COV2.S COVID-19 vaccine or a placebo.

This chain joins TRBV3-1 (or the pseudogene TRBV3-2) and TRBJ1-5; D gene ambiguous. CDR1 is LGHDT and CDR2 is YNNKEL in the germline V gene (reference sequence). With 4 bases removed from V and 0 bases from J, the gap between germline ends came to 25 bases. This CDR3 is built from 20 residues. The CDR3 DNA follows: TGTGCCAGCAGCCTACTCCAAGCAGGACGGATACCATATAGCAATCAGCCCCAGCATTTT. Protein product: CASSLLQAGRIPYSNQPQHF.

The table lists this clone with a few counts. The chain carries TRBV15 and TRBJ1-5, with D possibly being TRBD1 (6 bases). V was trimmed by 5 bases and J by 1 base, leaving 9 bases between them. This CDR3 has 14 residues. Germline CDR1 is LNHNV and CDR2 is YYDKDF (reference sequence). The CDR3 sequence is CATSRDKSNQPQHF. The CDR3 nucleotides are TGTGCCACCAGCCGGGACAAGAGCAATCAGCCCCAGCATTTT.

A word on this clone: Other DNA sequences within the sample encode an identical CDR3. This chain links TRBV27 with TRBJ1-3; a possible D gene is TRBD1 (5 bases). V was trimmed by 6 bases and J by 1 base, leaving 13 bases between them. This CDR3 contains 15 residues. Germline CDR1 is MNHEY and CDR2 is SMNVEV (reference sequence). CDR3 in amino acids: CASSLLGGSGNTIYF. Here the CDR3 DNA reads TGTGCCAGCAGCCTCCTTGGGGGGTCTGGAAACACCATATATTTT.

The gene calls are TRBV5-3 and TRBJ2-1; D is unresolved. TRBV5-3 is annotated as an ORF whose role is uncertain. V lost 8 bases and J lost 5, with 2 bases in between. CDR3 length equals 9 residues. The chain's CDR3 is CASHNEQFF. CDR3 nucleotides: TGTGCCAGCCACAATGAGCAGTTCTTC.

The V and J genes are TRBV6-4 and TRBJ1-1; unclear D gene. The CDR3 covers 14 residues. Trimming left V 8 bases short and J 3 bases short, with 16 bases between. Germline V gene sequence: CDR1 MRHNA, CDR2 SNTAGT. CDR3 loop: CASPSCEFDTEAFF. The CDR3 DNA is TGTGCCAGCCCCTCTTGCGAATTCGACACTGAAGCTTTCTTT.

The J gene is TRBJ1-4, the V gene TRBV4-1; D uncertain. CDR1 and CDR2 from the germline V gene are MGHRA and YSYEKL. V was pared by 1 base and J by 7 bases, with 16 bases between. This CDR3 has 16 amino acids. CDR3: CASSQGGGVEGEKLFF. DNA for the CDR3: TGCGCCAGCAGCCAAGGGGGAGGCGTTGAGGGTGAAAAACTGTTTTTT.

The rearrangement uses TRBV11-3 and TRBJ2-1; 7 nucleotides agree with TRBD2. Germline CDR1 is SGHNT and CDR2 is YENEEA. The CDR3 consists of 15 residues. The V segment lost 0 bases and the J segment 4 bases; nucleotides outside the gene matches: 3. In DNA form, the CDR3 reads TGTGCCAGCAGCTTAGAACAGCGGGGTTACAATGAGCAGTTCTTC. It yields the protein CASSLEQRGYNEQFF.

The rearrangement joins TRBV4-1 to TRBJ2-3, with 8 bases that match TRBD1. The ends lost 4 bases at V and 4 bases at J; junction bases unmatched: 16. Germline V gives CDR1 MGHRA, CDR2 YSYEKL. There are 18 residues in the CDR3. The CDR3 reads CASSPSATGAYNADTQYF. In nucleotides, the CDR3 is TGCGCCAGCAGCCCCTCCGCGACAGGGGCTTATAACGCAGATACGCAGTATTTT.

The gene calls are TRBV5-4 and TRBJ2-1, with D perhaps TRBD2 (5 bases). V was pared by 3 bases and J by 6 bases, with 7 bases between. Germline V gives CDR1 SGHNT, CDR2 YYREEE (reference sequence). The CDR3 consists of 12 residues. The CDR3 DNA sequence: TGTGCCAGCAGCTCCAGCGGCAATGAGCAGTTCTTC. Its protein is CASSSSGNEQFF.

The chain couples TRBV7-9 to TRBJ1-2, with 8 bases matching TRBD1. Germline V gene sequence: CDR1 SEHNR, CDR2 FQNEAQ (reference sequence). CDR3 length: 13 residues. V lost 7 bases to trimming and J lost 7 bases; unmatched junction nucleotides: 8. The CDR3 sequence: CASTDRGSGGYTF. The CDR3 nucleotides read TGTGCCAGCACCGACAGGGGATCGGGTGGCTACACCTTC.

J is TRBJ2-3 and V is TRBV2; 10 positions agree with TRBD2. CDR1 is SNHLY and CDR2 is FYNNEI in the germline V gene. This CDR3 contains 18 residues. V was clipped by 5 bases and J by 3 bases; unmatched bases: 14. The DNA for the CDR3 is TGTGCCAGCAGTCAAAGGCTAGCGGGGGATTTTACTACAGATACGCAGTATTTT. Translating it yields CASSQRLAGDFTTDTQYF.

J is TRBJ1-4 and V is TRBV5-1, with TRBD1 identical over 8 bases. J gave up 3 bases and V 3 bases, and 1 base lay outside the gene matches. Germline CDR1 reads SGHRS; CDR2 reads YFSETQ. The CDR3 is 14 amino acids. The CDR3 region is CASSSQGANEKLFF. Written as DNA, the CDR3 is TGCGCCAGCAGCTCACAGGGGGCTAATGAAAAACTGTTTTTT.

The CDR3 is CASSPHIGGGEQFF. CDR3 DNA sequence: TGCGCCAGCAGCCCACATATCGGAGGGGGTGAGCAGTTCTTC. The V and J genes are TRBV4-3 and TRBJ2-1; D assignment may be TRBD1 or TRBD2 (6 bases each). The CDR3 length is 14 residues. The V and J ends lost 4 bases and 9 bases respectively, with 16 bases between them. Germline CDR1 is LGHNA and CDR2 is YSLEER.

This clone was counted only a few times. This sequence joins TRBV4-1 and TRBJ1-1, with D possibly matching TRBD1 (5 bases). Trimming cost V 4 bases and J 5 bases, with 17 bases left between them. The CDR3 loop spans 15 amino acids. Per germline, CDR1 MGHRA and CDR2 YSYEKL. The CDR3 region is CASSPDEMGGTEAFF. Here the CDR3 DNA reads TGCGCCAGCAGCCCCGACGAGATGGGGGGGACTGAAGCTTTCTTT.

V and J are TRBV6-6 and TRBJ1-6, with D possibly matching TRBD1 (6 bases). CDR1 and CDR2 from the germline V gene are MNHNY and SVGAGI (reference sequence). V was trimmed by 5 bases and J by 7 bases, leaving 15 bases between them. The CDR3 totals 15 residues. CDR3 bases: TGTGCCAGCAGTCGCAAACAGGGATACAATTCACCCCTCCACTTT. It translates to CASSRKQGYNSPLHF.

This clone was picked up a small number of times. The rearrangement joins TRBV27 to TRBJ2-7, with a possible D match to TRBD2 (5 bases). This CDR3 is 15 amino acids long. Per the germline V gene, CDR1 is MNHEY and CDR2 is SMNVEV (reference sequence). V gave up 0 bases and J gave up 0 bases, with 9 bases separating them. The CDR3 DNA reads TGTGCCAGCAGTTTATCTGGCGGGCCCTCCTACGAGCAGTACTTC. Its protein product is CASSLSGGPSYEQYF.

The CDR3 coding sequence is TGTGCCAGCTCCTGGACAGGGGATTACACCGGGGAGCTGTTTTTT. This encodes CASSWTGDYTGELFF. This chain joins TRBV18 and TRBJ2-2; 9 nucleotides line up with TRBD1. The CDR3 runs 15 residues. The germline V gene encodes CDR1 KGHSH and CDR2 LQKENI. V lost 6 bases and J lost 3; bases outside the gene matches: 5.

The chain uses TRBV6-1 and TRBJ1-4, with 10 nucleotides matching TRBD1. There are 16 residues in the CDR3. V lost 4 bases, J lost 2 bases, and 4 bases stayed unmatched. Germline V gene sequence: CDR1 MNHNS, CDR2 SASEGT. CDR3 DNA: TGTGCCAGCAGTGTGGGGACAGGGGTTACTAATGAAAAACTGTTTTTT. Translating it yields CASSVGTGVTNEKLFF.

The chain has TRBV11-2 and TRBJ1-1; 8 bases are a match to TRBD1. The junction had 10 bases not matched to a gene; V was cut back by 5 bases and J by 5 bases. Germline lookup yields CDR1 SGHAT and CDR2 FQNNGV. The CDR3 length is 15 residues. CDR3 sequence: CASSPFTGGGTEAFF. In DNA form, the CDR3 reads TGTGCCAGCAGCCCCTTCACAGGGGGGGGGACTGAAGCTTTCTTT.

This rearrangement joins TRBV7-6 to TRBJ2-5, with a tentative D call TRBD1 (7 bases). The CDR3 runs to 13 residues. Germline V CDR1 and CDR2: SGHVS, FNYEAQ. Trimming left V 5 bases short and J 7 bases short, with 14 bases between. The CDR3 DNA is TGTGCCAGCAGCCCACAGGGGCGGGGGACCCAGTACTTC. Amino acid sequence: CASSPQGRGTQYF.

The V gene is TRBV27, the J gene TRBJ2-7, with D possibly called TRBD1 or TRBD2 (5 bases each). The CDR3 sequence is 14 residues long. Per germline, CDR1 MNHEY and CDR2 SMNVEV (reference sequence). Trimming left V 6 bases short and J 6 bases short, with 18 bases between. The chain's CDR3 is CASRGTVRGVEQYF. As DNA, the CDR3 is TGTGCCAGCAGGGGGACGGTCCGAGGGGTCGAGCAGTACTTC.

The chain carries TRBV10-3 and TRBJ1-2, with D perhaps matching TRBD1 (5 bases). V lost 11 bases, J lost 8 bases, and 15 bases lay in between. Germline values: CDR1 ENHRY, CDR2 SYGVKD. This CDR3 spans 11 amino acids. CDR3 sequence: CAARQREGYTF. CDR3 nucleotides: TGTGCCGCTCGACAGCGGGAAGGCTACACCTTC.

The V call is TRBV5-1, the J call TRBJ2-7, with 10 bases that match TRBD1. The J segment lost 4 bases and the V segment lost 5 bases, leaving 6 bases of the junction unmatched. CDR1 and CDR2 from the germline V gene are SGHRS and YFSETQ. The CDR3 is 14 amino acids. The CDR3: CASRAGTGVYEQYF. The CDR3 coding sequence is TGCGCCAGCAGAGCCGGGACAGGGGTATACGAGCAGTACTTC. The whole variable domain, remainder taken from reference TRBV5-1 and TRBJ2-7, is KAGVTQTPRYLIKTRGQQVTLSCSPISGHRSVSWYQQTPGQGLQFLFEYFSETQRNKGNFPGRFSGRQFSNSRSEMNVSTLELGDSALYLCASRAGTGVYEQYFGPGTRLTVT.

This chain connects TRBV11-3 to TRBJ2-5; D possibly corresponds to TRBD1 (6 bases). This CDR3 contains 12 residues. Trimming stripped 9 bases from V and 4 bases from J, with 12 bases between. Germline assignment: CDR1 SGHNT and CDR2 YENEEA. In nucleotides, the CDR3 is TGTGCCAGTACAGGGTTGGGAGAGACCCAGTACTTC. This translates into CASTGLGETQYF.

The V call is TRBV4-3, the J call TRBJ2-3; D is ambiguous. V was cut by 0 bases and J by 8 bases, with 12 bases left in between. Germline assignment: CDR1 LGHNA and CDR2 YSLEER. This CDR3 contains 14 residues. This CDR3 is CASSQDPLVPTQYF. The CDR3 DNA reads TGCGCCAGCAGCCAAGATCCGTTGGTTCCTACGCAGTATTTT.